The 21 T cell receptor beta chains presented below share a single source sample, sequenced in a study of CD8+ T cells in alopecia areata. Treatment defined: oral pan-JAK inhibitor, 5-10 mg twice daily. Extraction and reverse transcription of RNA yielded cDNA as the sequencing template. The protocol was immunoSEQ multiplex PCR, while the TCRdb copy is restricted to in-frame clones and leaves out a portion. The sample has 150,000 to 200,000 clones; around three fifths are singletons. The sample consisted of CD4+ T cells sorted from blood, taken around week 49, from a patient treated with tofacitinib. The receptors were sampled from a human donor with alopecia areata.

J is TRBJ1-6 and V is TRBV18; TRBD1 might be the D (6 bases). The CDR3 loop spans 13 amino acids. V was shortened by 4 bases and J by 7 bases, with 8 bases between the two germline ends. The germline gives CDR1 KGHSH, CDR2 LQKENI. The CDR3 sequence is CASSLGQNSPLHF. CDR3 nucleotide sequence: TGTGCCAGCTCACTCGGACAGAATTCACCCCTCCACTTT.

This chain connects TRBV7-2 to TRBJ2-7, with D hard to call. This CDR3 comprises 17 residues. The V gene's germline CDR1 is SGHTA and CDR2 FQGNSA. Trimming took off 1 base at V and 1 base at J, with 17 bases between the two ends. The CDR3 DNA follows: TGTGCCAGCAGCTTAGAGCTGGTCGCTAGGGCGTCCTACGAGCAGTACTTC. Encoded protein: CASSLELVARASYEQYF. Together with reference TRBV7-2 and TRBJ2-7, the CDR3 gives the full variable domain: GAGVSQSPSNKVTEKGKDVELRCDPISGHTALYWYRQSLGQGLEFLIYFQGNSAPDKSGLPSDRFSAERTGGSVSTLTIQRTQQEDSAVYLCASSLELVARASYEQYFGPGTRLTVT.

The V gene is TRBV27, the J gene TRBJ2-7; D is perhaps TRBD1 (6 bases). The V end lost 0 bases, the J end lost 4 bases, and 13 bases lay between the germline ends. The CDR3 runs to 15 residues. CDR1 is MNHEY and CDR2 is SMNVEV in the germline V gene (reference sequence). The CDR3 DNA reads TGTGCCAGCAGTTTATCGACGACAGGATTATACGAGCAGTACTTC. This gives the protein CASSLSTTGLYEQYF.

DNA for the CDR3: TGTGCCAGCAGCCCCTCATACGTGGATACGCAGTATTTT. It is translated as CASSPSYVDTQYF. The chain employs TRBV7-8 and TRBJ2-3; D not certain. V gave up 5 bases and J gave up 6 bases, with 12 bases separating them. This CDR3 has 13 residues. CDR1 and CDR2 from the germline V gene are SGHVS and FQNEAQ.

V gene TRBV5-1 combines with J gene TRBJ2-7; either TRBD1 or TRBD2 may supply D (5 bases each). The V and J ends lost 6 bases and 3 bases respectively, with 19 bases between them. This CDR3 region has 15 residues. Looked up from germline, CDR1 is SGHRS and CDR2 is YFSETQ. The CDR3 coding sequence is TGCGCCAGCACCAAAGGATGGGACGGTGACTACGAGCAGTACTTC. Translated: CASTKGWDGDYEQYF.

The chain combines TRBV6-1 with TRBJ2-1, with 9 bases identical to TRBD1. The junction had 11 bases not matched to a gene; V was cut back by 7 bases and J by 7 bases. This CDR3 region has 15 residues. Germline V gene sequence: CDR1 MNHNS, CDR2 SASEGT. The CDR3 DNA is TGTGCCAGCACGGCCGACAGGGGGTTACAGAATGAGCAGTTCTTC. Translation: CASTADRGLQNEQFF.

The chain combines TRBV14 with TRBJ2-5; 7 bases map to TRBD1. With 1 base clipped from V and 7 bases from J, the junction kept 15 bases outside the gene matches. Looked up from germline, CDR1 is SGHDN and CDR2 is FVKESK. The CDR3 runs 17 residues. The chain's CDR3 is CASSQVVGGTEETTQYF. As DNA, the CDR3 is TGTGCCAGCAGCCAAGTCGTTGGTGGGACAGAAGAGACGACCCAGTACTTC.

Written as DNA, the CDR3 is TGTGCCAGCAGCTTCAGCGGGGGGGCTCTAGAGACCCAGTACTTC. Protein: CASSFSGGALETQYF. This chain links TRBV9 with TRBJ2-5; 10 bases align to TRBD2. The ends lost 4 bases at V and 4 bases at J; junction bases unmatched: 7. The CDR3 has 15 amino acids. Germline V CDR1 and CDR2: SGDLS, YYNGEE.

The V and J genes are TRBV29-1 and TRBJ2-3; 7 positions agree with TRBD1. Germline trimming cut 6 bases from V and 3 bases from J; bases unmatched to any gene: 6. Germline CDR1 SQVTM, CDR2 ANQGSEA. The length of the CDR3 is 13 residues. This chain's CDR3 is CSVGTVLTDTQYF. The CDR3 DNA sequence: TGCAGCGTCGGGACAGTCCTAACAGATACGCAGTATTTT.

The rearrangement links TRBV5-1 to TRBJ2-3; tentative D call: TRBD1 (6 bases). CDR1 SGHRS and CDR2 YFSETQ come from the germline V gene. This CDR3 region has 15 residues. Trimming took 3 bases from V and 3 from J, leaving 14 bases between them. CDR3 sequence reads: CASSSIQGRTDTQYF. In DNA form, the CDR3 reads TGCGCCAGCAGCTCTATACAGGGAAGGACAGATACGCAGTATTTT. The entire variable domain, with the rest obtained from reference TRBV5-1 and TRBJ2-3, is as follows: KAGVTQTPRYLIKTRGQQVTLSCSPISGHRSVSWYQQTPGQGLQFLFEYFSETQRNKGNFPGRFSGRQFSNSRSEMNVSTLELGDSALYLCASSSIQGRTDTQYFGPGTRLTVL.

This chain links TRBV4-1 with TRBJ1-5, with 7 nucleotides matching TRBD1. With 4 bases clipped from V and 3 bases from J, the junction kept 6 bases outside the gene matches. The CDR3 has 15 residues. In germline, CDR1 is MGHRA, CDR2 YSYEKL. The CDR3 DNA reads as TGCGCCAGCAGCCCCGCGGACAGGCTCAATCAGCCCCAGCATTTT. Translated: CASSPADRLNQPQHF.

J is TRBJ2-7 and V is TRBV15; D is perhaps TRBD1 (6 bases). Between the trimmed V and J ends, which lost 2 bases and 0 bases, there was a span of 14 bases. Germline CDR1 reads LNHNV; CDR2 reads YYDKDF (reference sequence). The length of the CDR3 is 16 residues. CDR3: CATSRPGQGSSYEQYF. The CDR3 bases are TGTGCCACCAGCAGACCGGGACAAGGAAGCTCCTACGAGCAGTACTTC.

Points on this clone: The same CDR3 is also encoded by other DNA sequences in this sample. The V call is TRBV29-1, the J call TRBJ1-4; D not certain. The germline V gene encodes CDR1 SQVTM and CDR2 ANQGSEA. Trimming took 4 bases from V and 8 from J, leaving 8 bases between them. This CDR3 is 11 amino acids long. The DNA for the CDR3 is TGCAGCGTTGGGTCGGGGGAAAAACTGTTTTTT. It yields the protein CSVGSGEKLFF. Full variable domain (remainder filled in from reference TRBV29-1 and TRBJ1-4): SAVISQKPSRDICQRGTSLTIQCQVDSQVTMMFWYRQQPGQSLTLIATANQGSEATYESGFVIDKFPISRPNLTFSTLTVSNMSPEDSSIYLCSVGSGEKLFFGSGTQLSVL.

The chain carries TRBV5-1 and TRBJ2-5; TRBD2 aligns across 14 bases. Germline V gene lookup returns CDR1 SGHRS and CDR2 YFSETQ. With 4 bases clipped from V and 5 bases from J, the junction kept 10 bases outside the gene matches. The CDR3 totals 17 residues. This chain's CDR3 is CASSLTGTSGGRETQYF. In DNA form, the CDR3 reads TGCGCCAGCAGCCTAACGGGGACTAGCGGGGGTCGGGAGACCCAGTACTTC.

The rearrangement joins TRBV10-3 to TRBJ2-1; D is tentatively TRBD1 or TRBD2 (5 bases each). CDR1 and CDR2 from the germline V gene are ENHRY and SYGVKD. The CDR3 sequence is 15 residues long. V lost 10 bases and J 5 bases, leaving 21 bases between the germline ends. The CDR3 DNA reads as TGTGCCACCCAGATCAGGGACCAATACAACAATGAGCAGTTCTTC. Protein sequence: CATQIRDQYNNEQFF.

The V call is TRBV12-5, the J call TRBJ2-3; 9 positions agree with TRBD1. J gave up 3 bases and V 5 bases, and 6 bases lay outside the gene matches. This CDR3 comprises 15 residues. The germline CDR1 and CDR2 sequences are LGHNT and FRNRAP. CDR3 nucleotides: TGTGCTAGTGGTCCCGGGGACAGGGAAACAGATACGCAGTATTTT. The encoded protein is CASGPGDRETDTQYF.

The chain combines TRBV9 with TRBJ1-6, with 11 bases lining up with TRBD1. Per germline, CDR1 SGDLS and CDR2 YYNGEE. V dropped 3 bases and J dropped 7; count of bases not matched to a gene: 6. This CDR3 contains 16 residues. CDR3: CASSAGTGGRNSPLHF. The CDR3 bases are TGTGCCAGCAGCGCTGGGACAGGGGGTCGGAATTCACCCCTCCACTTT.

V gene TRBV29-1 combines with J gene TRBJ1-2; 8 nucleotides match TRBD1. The junction had 7 bases not matched to a gene; V was cut back by 6 bases and J by 4 bases. Germline CDR1 is SQVTM and CDR2 is ANQGSEA. CDR3 length: 13 residues. CDR3 sequence reads: CSVDRVLTYGYTF. The CDR3 DNA is TGCAGCGTGGACAGGGTATTAACCTATGGCTACACCTTC.

This chain's CDR3 is CASSVGAEYTDTQYF. For the CDR3, the DNA is TGTGCCAGCAGCGTAGGTGCGGAGTACACAGATACGCAGTATTTT. The chain recombines TRBV9 with TRBJ2-3; D is unclear. The V end lost 0 bases, the J end lost 2 bases, and 10 bases lay between the germline ends. The V gene's germline CDR1 is SGDLS and CDR2 YYNGEE. The CDR3 covers 15 residues.

The chain carries TRBV7-2 and TRBJ2-2; 7 bases line up with TRBD2. The ends lost 1 base at V and 6 bases at J; junction bases unmatched: 5. The CDR3 sequence is 15 residues long. Germline V gene lookup returns CDR1 SGHTA and CDR2 FQGNSA. CDR3 bases: TGTGCCAGCAGCTTAGAGGGAGGGAGCGCCGGGGAGCTGTTTTTT. Residues: CASSLEGGSAGELFF.

CDR3 protein: CASSLGTRTVFF. CDR3 nucleotide sequence: TGTGCCAGCAGCTTAGGGACTAGGACGGTGTTCTTC. The rearrangement links TRBV7-2 to TRBJ2-1; TRBD2 matches 7 bases. V trimming: 1 base; J trimming: 15 bases; junction bases outside the gene matches: 6. Per the germline V gene, CDR1 is SGHTA and CDR2 is FQGNSA. The CDR3 has 12 residues.